What follows are 12 T cell receptor beta chains derived from one specimen sequenced in a study of PD-L1 blockade in urothelial cancer. Data came from immunoSEQ multiplex PCR; TCRdb stores just in-frame clones and leaves some out. The data hold more than 60,000 clones, with 88% observed a single time. Time point noted: peripheral blood 6 weeks after treatment start. This specimen consisted of PBMCs, obtained around atezolizumab (anti-PD-L1) treatment. Receptors originate from a man aged 60 to 69 with urothelial cancer.

In DNA, the CDR3 is TGCGCCAGCAGCCCGAGGGGGGAGACCCAGTACTTC. Translating gives CASSPRGETQYF. This chain joins TRBV5-1 and TRBJ2-5; tentative D call: TRBD1 (6 bases). The germline V gene encodes CDR1 SGHRS and CDR2 YFSETQ. V gave up 4 bases and J gave up 5 bases, with 9 bases separating them. The CDR3 spans 12 residues.

The chain links TRBV2 to TRBJ2-2, with TRBD1 as a possible D gene (6 bases). V gave up 7 bases and J gave up 4 bases, with 16 bases separating them. CDR1 and CDR2 from the germline V gene are SNHLY and FYNNEI. CDR3 length equals 15 residues. The CDR3 region has the DNA TGTGCCAGCACCCCCGCGATAGGGGGCACCGGGGAGCTGTTTTTT. This translates into CASTPAIGGTGELFF.

The table lists this clone with a count of one. This chain uses TRBV6-1 with TRBJ1-1; TRBD1 aligns across 9 bases. Germline CDR1 reads MNHNS; CDR2 reads SASEGT. The CDR3 contains 14 residues. Germline trimming cut 7 bases from V and 1 base from J; bases unmatched to any gene: 4. CDR3 amino acids: CASTWTGENTEAFF. CDR3 DNA: TGTGCCAGCACTTGGACAGGGGAGAACACTGAAGCTTTCTTT.

The chain employs TRBV5-6 and TRBJ1-2; D might be TRBD1 (6 bases). Germline V gene lookup returns CDR1 SGHDT and CDR2 YYEEEE. The CDR3 sequence is 15 residues long. The V and J ends lost 7 bases and 5 bases respectively, with 21 bases between them. The CDR3 loop is CASCPGTTALYGYTF. CDR3 DNA: TGTGCCAGCTGCCCCGGGACAACCGCCTTGTATGGCTACACCTTC.

This sequence joins TRBV14 and TRBJ2-3; D unclear. The germline V and J ends were trimmed by 2 bases and 1 base, with 13 bases remaining between them. Germline CDR1 reads SGHDN; CDR2 reads FVKESK. The CDR3 has 16 residues. The CDR3 bases are TGTGCCAGCAGCCAACCGTTGTACCGAGGCACAGATACGCAGTATTTT. It yields the protein CASSQPLYRGTDTQYF.

This clone has a handful of counts. This rearrangement joins TRBV30 to TRBJ2-7, with 7 positions matching TRBD2. In germline, CDR1 is GTSNPN, CDR2 SVGIG (reference sequence). With 4 bases clipped from V and 2 bases from J, the junction kept 8 bases outside the gene matches. The CDR3 has 14 amino acids. This chain's CDR3 is CAWTGKRDTYEQYF. CDR3 nucleotides: TGTGCCTGGACCGGCAAGCGGGATACCTACGAGCAGTACTTC. The full variable domain, completed using reference TRBV30 and TRBJ2-7, is SQTIHQWPATLVQPVGSPLSLECTVEGTSNPNLYWYRQAAGRGLQLLFYSVGIGQISSEVPQNLSASRPQDRQFILSSKKLLLSDSGFYLCAWTGKRDTYEQYFGPGTRLTVT.

J is TRBJ2-7 and V is TRBV9, with D possibly matching TRBD2 (7 bases). CDR3 length: 14 amino acids. Germline CDR1 is SGDLS and CDR2 is YYNGEE. V was clipped by 3 bases and J by 5 bases, with 15 bases between them. CDR3 in amino acids: CASSAPRGGHEQYF. CDR3 DNA sequence: TGTGCCAGCAGCGCACCCCGCGGGGGCCACGAGCAGTACTTC.

This clone was observed at least ten times. The chain links TRBV19 to TRBJ2-1, with 7 bases aligning to TRBD1. This CDR3 has 13 residues. V gave up 6 bases and J gave up 8 bases; unmatched junction bases: 7. Germline lookup yields CDR1 LNHDA and CDR2 SQIVND (reference sequence). DNA of the CDR3: TGTGCCAGTAGACCCCGGGACAGATATGAGCAGTTCTTC. It translates to CASRPRDRYEQFF.

The J gene is TRBJ2-6, the V gene TRBV4-3, with D uncertain. Trimming removed 1 base from V and 0 bases from J, with 10 bases in between. The CDR3 sequence is 17 residues long. Germline CDR1 and CDR2: LGHNA and YSLEER. CDR3 DNA: TGCGCCAGCAGCCAAGGAGCGTCCAACTCTGGGGCCAACGTCCTGACTTTC. Translated, it gives CASSQGASNSGANVLTF.

CDR3 residues: CASSFVTGDLSNQPQHF. Here the CDR3 DNA reads TGTGCCAGCAGTTTTGTTACAGGAGACCTTAGCAATCAGCCCCAGCATTTT. This sequence joins TRBV27 and TRBJ1-5, with a possible D match to TRBD1 (5 bases). V gave up 3 bases and J gave up 0 bases, with 15 bases separating them. Germline CDR1 is MNHEY and CDR2 is SMNVEV (reference sequence). This CDR3 has 17 amino acids.

The genes are TRBV2 and TRBJ1-2, with D uncertain. This CDR3 comprises 13 residues. V dropped 3 bases and J dropped 3 bases, with 8 bases sitting between them. CDR1 SNHLY and CDR2 FYNNEI come from the germline V gene. The CDR3 nucleotides are TGTGCCAGCAGTGACTCCGGGGACTATGGCTACACCTTC. Amino acid sequence: CASSDSGDYGYTF.

The chain has TRBV2 and TRBJ1-5; 8 nucleotides line up with TRBD1. The CDR3 has 15 residues. Germline CDR1 SNHLY, CDR2 FYNNEI. V lost 4 bases to trimming and J lost 7 bases; unmatched junction nucleotides: 9. CDR3 in DNA: TGTGCCAGCAGTGGACAGGGGCTCGATAGGCAGCCCCAGCATTTT. The encoded protein is CASSGQGLDRQPQHF. Using reference TRBV2 and TRBJ1-5 for the parts outside the CDR3, the full variable domain is EPEVTQTPSHQVTQMGQEVILRCVPISNHLYFYWYRQILGQKVEFLVSFYNNEISEKSEIFDDQFSVERPDGSNFTLKIRSTKLEDSAMYFCASSGQGLDRQPQHFGDGTRLSIL.